Listed here are 29 T cell receptor beta chains from one sample, sequenced in a study of monozygotic twins with inflammatory bowel disease. TCRdb reprocessed the 5' RACE reads, keeping one entry per CDR3 protein, no DNA. The sample's table shows fewer than 550,000 distinct CDR3 sequences. The specimen was blood. Every receptor here comes from a human donor with ulcerative colitis or Crohn's disease, or a healthy co-twin of an affected twin (not recorded which).

The V and J genes are TRBV10-3 and TRBJ1-5. Germline CDR1 reads ENHRY; CDR2 reads SYGVKD. The CDR3 contains 13 residues. The CDR3 loop is CAISYADNQPQHF.

The CDR3 reads CASSPQQDMNTEAFF. The chain recombines TRBV19 with TRBJ1-1; TCRdb picks TRBD1, but there is no DNA to check that call. The CDR3 extends over 15 amino acids. The germline CDR1 and CDR2 sequences are LNHDA and SQIVND (reference sequence).

The chain joins TRBV7-2 to TRBJ1-1. Germline CDR1 SGHTA, CDR2 FQGNSA. The CDR3 is 13 amino acids. CDR3 region: CASSLDRDTEAFF.

This chain connects TRBV27 to TRBJ2-2; TCRdb lists TRBD1, though no DNA is available to test this call. Germline V CDR1 and CDR2: MNHEY, SMNVEV (reference sequence). The CDR3 has 14 residues. CDR3 region: CASSYGGSTGELFF.

V and J are TRBV7-2 and TRBJ2-7. Germline loops: CDR1 SGHTA, CDR2 FQGNSA. This CDR3 region has 13 residues. The CDR3 reads CASSLERHYEQYF.

The genes are TRBV6-1 and TRBJ1-2. This CDR3 contains 15 residues. Germline CDR1 and CDR2: MNHNS and SASEGT. The CDR3: CASPENGPRTFGYTF.

The rearrangement links TRBV10-3 to TRBJ1-1; TCRdb's D gene call, TRBD1, goes unchecked for lack of DNA. This CDR3 region has 15 residues. CDR1 is ENHRY, CDR2 SYGVKD, per germline. The CDR3 region is CAISDKGTGNTEAFF.

This CDR3 reads CASSLSGGDYLSTDTQYF. This rearrangement joins TRBV27 to TRBJ2-3; absent DNA, TCRdb's TRBD2 call cannot be checked. Germline loops: CDR1 MNHEY, CDR2 SMNVEV (reference sequence). The CDR3 has 18 residues.

This chain connects TRBV11-2 to TRBJ2-1. Germline loops: CDR1 SGHAT, CDR2 FQNNGV. This CDR3 spans 12 amino acids. CDR3 amino acids: CASSLDETGQFF.

The V call is TRBV12-3 or TRBV12-4, the J call TRBJ2-2; TCRdb's D call of TRBD1 is untestable without DNA. The CDR3 is made up of 14 amino acids. The CDR3 protein is CASTTKQGGGELFF.

This chain links TRBV14 with TRBJ2-2; TCRdb's D gene call, TRBD2, goes unchecked for lack of DNA. In germline, CDR1 is SGHDN, CDR2 FVKESK. The CDR3 extends over 17 amino acids. CDR3 sequence: CASSQDRDWRNTGELFF.

This chain joins TRBV6-2 or TRBV6-3 and TRBJ1-1; the D gene TCRdb calls, TRBD1, cannot be checked with no DNA. Germline V gives CDR1 MNHEY, CDR2 SVGEGT. CDR3 length: 15 amino acids. This chain's CDR3 is CASSYLGGLDTEAFF.

This chain links TRBV9 with TRBJ2-5; TCRdb reports TRBD1, a call that lacks DNA to check it against. There are 14 residues in the CDR3. Germline CDR1 is SGDLS and CDR2 is YYNGEE. The CDR3 loop is CASSVGGVRETQYF.

The rearrangement links TRBV2 to TRBJ1-2; without DNA, the TCRdb call of TRBD1 cannot be checked. Germline CDR1 reads SNHLY; CDR2 reads FYNNEI. The CDR3 has 17 amino acids. The chain's CDR3 is CASHTAPDRFRIYGYTF.

This CDR3 is CSARGISNEQYF. The chain combines TRBV20-1 with TRBJ2-7. The CDR3 spans 12 residues. Germline V lookup: CDR1 DFQATT, CDR2 SNEGSKA (reference sequence).

This rearrangement joins TRBV11-2 to TRBJ2-7; TCRdb's D call, TRBD2, is unchecked because there is no DNA. Germline-derived CDR1 and CDR2 are SGHAT and FQNNGV. This CDR3 region has 14 residues. CDR3 loop: CASSPTSGGYEQYF.

The rearrangement joins TRBV6-6 to TRBJ2-7; without DNA, the TCRdb call of TRBD2 cannot be checked. CDR3 length: 13 amino acids. Per germline, CDR1 MNHNY and CDR2 SVGAGI (reference sequence). CDR3: CASSRDSRWEQYF.

Here the CDR3 reads CASSFDGTPAYEQYF. The J gene is TRBJ2-7, the V gene TRBV5-1; TCRdb's D call, TRBD2, is unchecked because there is no DNA. Germline V gives CDR1 SGHRS, CDR2 YFSETQ. The CDR3 has 15 residues.

The chain joins TRBV7-8 to TRBJ2-7; without DNA, the TCRdb call of TRBD2 cannot be checked. The CDR3 is 16 residues long. Per germline, CDR1 SGHVS and CDR2 FQNEAQ. The CDR3 region is CASSKPLTSGSYEQYF.

The genes are TRBV20-1 and TRBJ2-3; TCRdb reports TRBD2, a call that lacks DNA to check it against. The CDR3 has 14 amino acids. In germline, CDR1 is DFQATT, CDR2 SNEGSKA (reference sequence). CDR3 sequence reads: CSVGTSGYTDTQYF.

This chain joins TRBV20-1 and TRBJ1-1; TCRdb's D gene call, TRBD1, goes unchecked for lack of DNA. The CDR3 spans 14 residues. The V gene's germline CDR1 is DFQATT and CDR2 SNEGSKA (reference sequence). CDR3 protein: CSAFPLGLGTEAFF.

V is TRBV28 and J is TRBJ2-2; with no DNA, the TCRdb D assignment of TRBD1 cannot be verified. The germline CDR1 and CDR2 sequences are MDHEN and SYDVKM. This CDR3 is 14 amino acids long. The CDR3 sequence: CASSHRGPTGELFF. The full variable domain, completed using reference TRBV28 and TRBJ2-2, is DVKVTQSSRYLVKRTGEKVFLECVQDMDHENMFWYRQDPGLGLRLIYFSYDVKMKEKGDIPEGYSVSREKKERFSLILESASTNQTSMYLCASSHRGPTGELFFGEGSRLTVL.

V and J are TRBV5-6 and TRBJ2-3; TCRdb lists TRBD2, though no DNA is available to test this call. CDR3 length equals 15 residues. Germline V gene data show CDR1 as SGHDT and CDR2 as YYEEEE. CDR3 loop: CASSSRLAGSDTQYF.

The chain recombines TRBV29-1 with TRBJ2-2; TCRdb designates TRBD1, a call that cannot be tested without DNA. The CDR3 spans 13 residues. Germline V CDR1 and CDR2: SQVTM, ANQGSEA. CDR3 amino acids: CSAQDGDTGELFF.

V and J are TRBV5-1 and TRBJ2-2; TCRdb designates TRBD2, a call that cannot be tested without DNA. CDR1 and CDR2 from the germline V gene are SGHRS and YFSETQ. This CDR3 spans 15 amino acids. CDR3 sequence: CASAYTSANTGELFF.

The chain combines TRBV5-5 with TRBJ1-6; TCRdb picks TRBD1, but there is no DNA to check that call. Germline V lookup: CDR1 SGHKS, CDR2 YYEKEE (reference sequence). The CDR3 extends over 18 amino acids. The CDR3 sequence: CASSPFYSDRVIGSPLHF. Drawing the rest from reference TRBV5-5 and TRBJ1-6, the complete variable domain is DAGVTQSPTHLIKTRGQQVTLRCSPISGHKSVSWYQQVLGQGPQFIFQYYEKEERGRGNFPDRFSARQFPNYSSELNVNALLLGDSALYLCASSPFYSDRVIGSPLHFGNGTRLTVT.

V is TRBV6-2 or TRBV6-3 and J is TRBJ1-1. The CDR3 has 14 residues. Germline V gene data show CDR1 as MNHEY and CDR2 as SVGEGT. The CDR3 loop reads CASSPRGRNTEAFF.

This rearrangement joins TRBV10-3 to TRBJ1-5; TCRdb selects TRBD1, and the lack of DNA leaves this call unchecked. The CDR3 has 14 residues. CDR1 and CDR2 (germline): ENHRY, SYGVKD. The CDR3 sequence is CAISLGGGGQPQHF.

The CDR3 protein is CASTTSGGASTDTQYF. The gene calls are TRBV6-1 and TRBJ2-3; TCRdb reports TRBD2, a call that lacks DNA to check it against. CDR1 is MNHNS, CDR2 SASEGT, per germline. This CDR3 contains 16 residues.